The 20 T cell receptor beta chains below all came from one sample that was sequenced in a study of T cell responses to AZD1222 COVID-19 vaccine. Sequenced by immunoSEQ multiplex PCR; TCRdb stores in-frame clones only, minus some. This table has about 120,000 clones, roughly nine tenths appearing once. Here the sequenced sample was peripheral blood, taken on day 0 of AZD1222 vaccination. Receptors were obtained from an adult in good health.

This clone was found a few times. The chain couples TRBV6-5 to TRBJ2-7; 10 bases line up with TRBD1. The CDR3 extends over 13 amino acids. J lost 2 bases, V lost 8 bases, and 3 bases had no gene match. Looked up from germline, CDR1 is MNHEY and CDR2 is SVGAGI. Here the CDR3 reads CASGQGVTYEQYF. In DNA form, the CDR3 reads TGTGCCAGCGGACAGGGGGTTACCTACGAGCAGTACTTC.

This clone showed up just once. The V call is TRBV18, the J call TRBJ2-7; 8 nucleotides line up with TRBD2. From germline, CDR1 is KGHSH and CDR2 LQKENI. The CDR3 has 12 amino acids. The junction had 2 bases not matched to a gene; V was cut back by 3 bases and J by 7 bases. CDR3 region: CASSPREGEQYF. As DNA, the CDR3 is TGTGCCAGCTCACCTCGGGAGGGGGAGCAGTACTTC. Using reference TRBV18 and TRBJ2-7 for the parts outside the CDR3, the full variable domain is NAGVMQNPRHLVRRRGQEARLRCSPMKGHSHVYWYRQLPEEGLKFMVYLQKENIIDESGMPKERFSAEFPKEGPSILRIQQVVRGDSAAYFCASSPREGEQYFGPGTRLTVT.

The rearrangement joins TRBV19 to TRBJ1-4; possibly TRBD1 for D (6 bases). V was cut by 4 bases and J by 8 bases, with 11 bases left in between. The length of the CDR3 is 13 residues. Germline V gene lookup returns CDR1 LNHDA and CDR2 SQIVND (reference sequence). The CDR3 sequence is CASSKIDREKLFF. In nucleotides, the CDR3 is TGTGCCAGTAGTAAGATAGACAGGGAAAAACTGTTTTTT.

This chain uses TRBV29-1 with TRBJ1-1; no definite D call. The germline CDR1 and CDR2 sequences are SQVTM and ANQGSEA. Trimming stripped 4 bases from V and 2 bases from J, with 14 bases between. The CDR3 has 14 amino acids. CDR3 sequence reads: CSVVLAPKNTEAFF. The CDR3 region has the DNA TGCAGCGTTGTCCTCGCGCCGAAAAACACTGAAGCTTTCTTT.

The rearrangement joins TRBV6-5 to TRBJ2-3, with D unclear. V lost 6 bases and J 0 bases, leaving 13 bases between the germline ends. CDR1 and CDR2 from the germline V gene are MNHEY and SVGAGI. CDR3 length: 15 residues. This CDR3 is CASSHSPESTDTQYF. CDR3 nucleotides: TGTGCCAGCAGCCACTCACCGGAGAGCACAGATACGCAGTATTTT.

CDR3 residues: CASRQIYNYGYTF. The CDR3 nucleotides are TGTGCCAGCAGGCAAATCTATAACTATGGCTACACCTTC. The V and J genes are TRBV6-6 and TRBJ1-2; no firm D call. The V end was cut by 6 bases, the J end by 1 base, with 9 bases between. This CDR3 spans 13 amino acids. CDR1 and CDR2 (germline): MNHNY, SVGAGI (reference sequence).

The chain joins TRBV4-1 to TRBJ1-2; no firm D call. Germline CDR1 is MGHRA and CDR2 is YSYEKL. Trimming cost V 0 bases and J 6 bases, with 20 bases left between them. The length of the CDR3 is 17 residues. The CDR3, as DNA: TGCGCCAGCAGCCAAGATCCCACAGCTACCATCCTCCATGGCTACACCTTC. It codes for CASSQDPTATILHGYTF.

V is TRBV18 and J is TRBJ1-3; possible D gene TRBD1, 5 bases. From germline, CDR1 is KGHSH and CDR2 LQKENI. The CDR3 sequence is 16 residues long. V was trimmed by 6 bases and J by 0 bases, leaving 15 bases between them. CDR3 sequence (DNA): TGTGCCAGCTCGCCTTCAGGGAAATCCTCTGGAAACACCATATATTTT. Translating gives CASSPSGKSSGNTIYF.

This clone was detected only once. The chain recombines TRBV11-3 with TRBJ2-1, with 9 bases identical to TRBD2. From germline, CDR1 is SGHNT and CDR2 YENEEA. V lost 4 bases and J lost 0; bases outside the gene matches: 4. The CDR3 loop spans 16 amino acids. CDR3 DNA: TGTGCCAGCAGCTCTAGCGGGACGAGCTCCTACAATGAGCAGTTCTTC. Its translation is CASSSSGTSSYNEQFF.

This chain links TRBV6-5 with TRBJ1-4, with 9 bases identical to TRBD1. This CDR3 has 15 amino acids. The germline gives CDR1 MNHEY, CDR2 SVGAGI. V dropped 6 bases and J dropped 14; count of bases not matched to a gene: 16. The chain's CDR3 is CASSAAGTGMISLFF. CDR3 sequence (DNA): TGTGCCAGCAGCGCAGCCGGGACAGGGATGATTTCGCTGTTTTTT.

The V and J genes are TRBV7-6 and TRBJ2-3; D unclear. Germline CDR1 is SGHVS and CDR2 is FNYEAQ. The CDR3 extends over 12 amino acids. The V end was cut by 5 bases, the J end by 1 base, with 4 bases between. Written as DNA, the CDR3 is TGTGCCAGCAGCAGGGGCACAGATACGCAGTATTTT. Translated, it gives CASSRGTDTQYF.

The chain links TRBV11-3 to TRBJ2-1; possibly TRBD1 or TRBD2 for D (5 bases each). Trimming left V 1 base short and J 0 bases short, with 16 bases between. The CDR3 covers 18 residues. CDR1 SGHNT and CDR2 YENEEA come from the germline V gene. The CDR3 DNA follows: TGTGCCAGCAGCTTAGGGCGTGGGGGAAGGAGCTCCTACAATGAGCAGTTCTTC. Protein: CASSLGRGGRSSYNEQFF.

This chain uses TRBV5-1 with TRBJ1-6; D call uncertain. This CDR3 is built from 15 residues. V was pared by 10 bases and J by 1 base, with 15 bases between. The germline CDR1 and CDR2 sequences are SGHRS and YFSETQ. This CDR3 reads CASTLEGSYNSPLHF. The CDR3 bases are TGCGCCTCCACCCTCGAGGGTTCCTATAATTCACCCCTCCACTTT.

This sequence joins TRBV27 and TRBJ1-6; the D is unclear. V shed 4 bases and J shed 8 bases, with 9 bases lying between them. CDR3 length: 13 amino acids. The germline V gene has CDR1 MNHEY and CDR2 SMNVEV (reference sequence). DNA for the CDR3: TGTGCCAGCAGTTGGCAGATAGATTCACCCCTCCACTTT. Its protein product is CASSWQIDSPLHF.

The rearrangement uses TRBV18 and TRBJ1-1; 9 bases are a match to TRBD1. The CDR3 extends over 17 amino acids. The J segment lost 1 base and the V segment lost 4 bases, leaving 10 bases of the junction unmatched. Germline V gene sequence: CDR1 KGHSH, CDR2 LQKENI. CDR3 in amino acids: CASSRAGQGGANTEAFF. CDR3 bases: TGTGCCAGCTCACGGGCGGGACAGGGAGGTGCGAACACTGAAGCTTTCTTT.

The V and J genes are TRBV6-6 and TRBJ1-4; D call uncertain. CDR3 length: 15 amino acids. Germline V gives CDR1 MNHNY, CDR2 SVGAGI (reference sequence). The ends were cut back, 4 bases at V and 8 bases at J, with 17 bases in the middle. The CDR3 loop reads CASSLRRESGEKLFF. CDR3 bases: TGTGCCAGCAGTTTACGCCGGGAAAGCGGCGAAAAACTGTTTTTT.

The chain employs TRBV18 and TRBJ2-3; D call uncertain. Trimming cost V 6 bases and J 2 bases, with 18 bases left between them. CDR3 length equals 16 residues. Germline assignment: CDR1 KGHSH and CDR2 LQKENI. CDR3 nucleotide sequence: TGTGCCAGCTCGGTCCGTCCGGGCCGTCACACAGATACGCAGTATTTT. Translating it yields CASSVRPGRHTDTQYF.

This chain links TRBV14 with TRBJ2-2, with 10 bases lining up with TRBD1. This CDR3 contains 17 residues. Looked up from germline, CDR1 is SGHDN and CDR2 is FVKESK. The V and J ends lost 4 bases and 6 bases, in that order; junction bases with no gene match: 11. The CDR3 DNA reads TGTGCCAGCAGCCCGGGACAGGGGATAAGGGGAGCCGGGGAGCTGTTTTTT. Protein: CASSPGQGIRGAGELFF.

This chain joins TRBV6-5 and TRBJ1-5, with TRBD1 matching over 10 bases. The germline CDR1 and CDR2 sequences are MNHEY and SVGAGI. With 2 bases clipped from V and 2 bases from J, the junction kept 3 bases outside the gene matches. The CDR3 has 16 amino acids. The CDR3 DNA reads TGTGCCAGCAGTTACGGGACAGGGGTCGGCAATCAGCCCCAGCATTTT. The encoded protein is CASSYGTGVGNQPQHF.

This chain joins TRBV19 and TRBJ2-1, with unresolved D. The CDR3 contains 14 residues. V shed 3 bases and J shed 3 bases, with 9 bases lying between them. The V gene's germline CDR1 is LNHDA and CDR2 SQIVND (reference sequence). The CDR3, as DNA: TGTGCCAGTAGTATTGCGGCTAGCTACAATGAGCAGTTCTTC. This gives the protein CASSIAASYNEQFF.